The 15 T cell receptor beta chains listed next were all sequenced from one sample in a study of T cells in women clearing cervical HPV infection. Produced via immunoSEQ multiplex PCR; TCRdb's table is partial and in-frame only. This repertoire includes under 40,000 clones. Input material: blood buffy coat. The receptors stem from a woman between 18 and 70 years old with a cervical HPV16 infection that either progressed to CIN3+ or cleared (not recorded which).

With regard to this clone: The CDR3 is cut off 3 residues early in the read; its end comes from the germline J gene. The chain couples TRBV6-4 to TRBJ2-3; D perhaps matches TRBD2 (6 bases). Germline V CDR1 and CDR2: MRHNA, SNTAGT. V was trimmed by 4 bases and J by 2 bases, leaving 10 bases between them. The CDR3 consists of 14 residues. The CDR3 bases that were read are TGTGCCAGCAGTGCCGGGACTCACACAGATACG. Protein sequence: CASSAGTHTDT. The full CDR3 is CASSAGTHTDTQYF.

CDR3 sequence: CASSRVSQPQHF. CDR3 DNA (partial): TGTGCCAGTAGCAGGGTATCACAGCCC. V gene TRBV19 combines with J gene TRBJ1-5; D may be TRBD1 (5 bases). The read comes to an end 3 residues before the CDR3 does, leaving the germline J gene to fill in the end. The CDR3 has 12 amino acids. The germline CDR1 and CDR2 sequences are LNHDA and SQIVND (reference sequence). The germline V and J ends were trimmed by 6 bases and 7 bases, with 10 bases remaining between them.

Comments on this clone: The CDR3 end lies 3 residues beyond the end of the read and is filled in from the germline J gene. The V gene is TRBV7-2, the J gene TRBJ2-7, with 7 bases identical to TRBD1. This CDR3 has 14 amino acids. CDR1 and CDR2 (germline): SGHTA, FQGNSA. J gave up 3 bases and V 5 bases, and 7 bases lay outside the gene matches. The CDR3 bases that were read are TGTGCCAGCAGCCCCCGGGACAGATACTACGAG. It codes for CASSPRDRYYE. In full, the CDR3 reads CASSPRDRYYEQYF.

A word on this clone: The CDR3 end falls 3 residues outside the read, so it is completed with the germline J gene. V and J are TRBV7-9 and TRBJ1-2; no firm D call. CDR1 SEHNR and CDR2 FQNEAQ come from the germline V gene (reference sequence). The CDR3 is 13 residues long. Here the CDR3 reads CASSPLSTDTYTF. The sequenced part of the CDR3 DNA is TGTGCCAGCAGCCCTCTTTCCACAGATACC.

A remark on this clone: The DNA ends 3 residues before the CDR3 does, and the rest of the CDR3 is filled in from the germline J gene. The chain uses TRBV6-2 or TRBV6-3 and TRBJ2-7; D is undetermined. V lost 2 bases, J lost 2 bases, and 4 bases lay in between. This CDR3 spans 12 amino acids. The V gene's germline CDR1 is MNHEY and CDR2 SVGEGT. This CDR3 reads CASSYAAYEQYF. The CDR3 DNA, read in part, is TGTGCCAGCAGTTACGCGGCCTACGAG.

Comment on this clone: The CDR3 is cut off 3 residues early in the read; its end comes from the germline J gene. The chain recombines TRBV7-9 with TRBJ1-6, with TRBD1 matching 7 bases. CDR3 length: 14 residues. Germline trimming cut 6 bases from V and 6 bases from J; bases unmatched to any gene: 5. The germline V gene has CDR1 SEHNR and CDR2 FQNEAQ (reference sequence). The DNA read from the CDR3 is TGTGCCAGCAGTACAGGGGAGGGTAATTCACCC. Translation gives CASSTGEGNSP. The complete CDR3 sequence is CASSTGEGNSPLHF.

Note on this clone: The CDR3 end is not reached by the read, which stops 3 residues before it; the germline J gene fills it in. V usage is TRBV20-1 and J usage is TRBJ2-5, with 8 positions matching TRBD1. Germline CDR1 is DFQATT and CDR2 is SNEGSKA (reference sequence). The CDR3 has 15 amino acids. CDR3 DNA (partial): TGCAGTGCTAGAGACTACGGACAGGGAATTGAAACC. This sequence encodes CSARDYGQGIET. The entire CDR3 protein is CSARDYGQGIETQYF.

With respect to this clone: From the germline J gene comes the end of the CDR3, since the read stops 3 residues before it. This sequence joins TRBV6-1 and TRBJ1-2; TRBD1 might be the D (5 bases). The CDR3 sequence is 14 residues long. CDR1 MNHNS and CDR2 SASEGT come from the germline V gene. The covered CDR3 bases are TGTGCCAGCAGTGAATTTGGGCAGGGCGGCGGC. Translation gives CASSEFGQGGG. The whole CDR3 sequence reads CASSEFGQGGGYTF.

A note on this clone: The CDR3 end falls 3 residues outside the read, so it is completed with the germline J gene. This sequence joins TRBV5-1 and TRBJ2-1; the match to TRBD2 covers 11 bases. Trimming removed 3 bases from V and 2 bases from J; junction bases left unmatched: 1. In germline, CDR1 is SGHRS, CDR2 YFSETQ. The CDR3 runs to 15 residues. Incomplete CDR3 DNA: TGCGCCAGCAGCTCGACTAGCGGGGCCTACAATGAG. This encodes CASSSTSGAYNE. The CDR3 in its entirety is CASSSTSGAYNEQFF. The full variable domain, in which reference TRBV5-1 and TRBJ2-1 provide the parts outside the CDR3, is KAGVTQTPRYLIKTRGQQVTLSCSPISGHRSVSWYQQTPGQGLQFLFEYFSETQRNKGNFPGRFSGRQFSNSRSEMNVSTLELGDSALYLCASSSTSGAYNEQFFGPGTRLTVL.

In the case of this clone: The read falls 3 residues short of the CDR3 end, and the missing part is taken from the germline J gene. The chain recombines TRBV6-1 with TRBJ2-3; 8 nucleotides agree with TRBD1. Germline lookup yields CDR1 MNHNS and CDR2 SASEGT. The V gene end was trimmed by 4 bases and the J gene end by 3 bases; junction bases not matched to a gene: 3. The CDR3 loop spans 14 amino acids. The CDR3 bases that were read are TGTGCCAGCAGTGTAGACAGGGGAACAGATACG. Amino acids: CASSVDRGTDT. The whole CDR3 protein is CASSVDRGTDTQYF.

Its frequency marks this clone as medium-sized. The CDR3 end is not reached by the read, which stops 3 residues before it; the germline J gene fills it in. V and J are TRBV6-1 and TRBJ2-6; the match to TRBD1 covers 7 bases. This CDR3 region has 15 residues. V was pared by 2 bases and J by 4 bases, with 2 bases of the junction left unmatched. Germline V gives CDR1 MNHNS, CDR2 SASEGT. The CDR3 is CASSETGEGANVLTF. CDR3 bases read: TGTGCCAGCAGTGAAACAGGGGAAGGGGCCAACGTC.

Comments on this clone: The CDR3 is cut off 3 residues early in the read; its end comes from the germline J gene. The rearrangement joins TRBV7-8 to TRBJ2-5, with 9 bases identical to TRBD1. The CDR3 length is 13 residues. The ends lost 5 bases at V and 7 bases at J; junction bases unmatched: 5. Germline assignment: CDR1 SGHVS and CDR2 FQNEAQ. The chain's CDR3 is CASSAGQGLTQYF. Partial CDR3 DNA: TGTGCCAGCAGCGCTGGACAGGGGTTGACC. Combining the CDR3 with reference TRBV7-8 and TRBJ2-5 gives the whole variable domain GAGVSQSPRYKVAKRGQDVALRCDPISGHVSLFWYQQALGQGPEFLTYFQNEAQLDKSGLPSDRFFAERPEGSVSTLKIQRTQQEDSAVYLCASSAGQGLTQYFGPGTRLLVL.

Remarks on this clone: The sequenced fragment ends 3 residues before the CDR3 boundary, so the rest is inferred from the germline J gene. The chain links TRBV7-8 to TRBJ1-5; the match to TRBD1 covers 9 bases. The germline V gene has CDR1 SGHVS and CDR2 FQNEAQ. The V gene end was trimmed by 1 base and the J gene end by 2 bases; junction bases not matched to a gene: 3. The CDR3 is 16 residues long. CDR3 protein: CASSLGQGDGNQPQHF. The CDR3 bases that were read are TGTGCCAGCAGCTTAGGACAGGGGGACGGCAATCAGCCC. The complete variable domain, with remaining parts taken from reference TRBV7-8 and TRBJ1-5, reads GAGVSQSPRYKVAKRGQDVALRCDPISGHVSLFWYQQALGQGPEFLTYFQNEAQLDKSGLPSDRFFAERPEGSVSTLKIQRTQQEDSAVYLCASSLGQGDGNQPQHFGDGTRLSIL.

About this clone: The read falls 3 residues short of the CDR3 end, and the missing part is taken from the germline J gene. The chain uses TRBV13 and TRBJ2-7; D possibly corresponds to TRBD1 (5 bases). This CDR3 comprises 12 residues. V lost 6 bases to trimming and J lost 5 bases, with 11 bases between them. Germline V gives CDR1 PRHDT, CDR2 FYEKMQ (reference sequence). CDR3 DNA, as far as it was read: TGTGCCAGCAGTTCAATGACAGACGAG. This gives the protein CASSSMTDE. The whole CDR3 sequence reads CASSSMTDEQYF.

With regard to this clone: The read ends 3 residues early relative to the CDR3; the germline J gene fills the gap. The gene calls are TRBV29-1 and TRBJ2-3; 9 nucleotides align to TRBD2. Germline V lookup: CDR1 SQVTM, CDR2 ANQGSEA. This CDR3 is built from 15 residues. The sequenced part of the CDR3 DNA is TGCAGCGCCCGAAGGGGGACTAGCCACGAGGAGACG. Residues: CSARRGTSHEET. The full CDR3 sequence reads CSARRGTSHEETQYF.